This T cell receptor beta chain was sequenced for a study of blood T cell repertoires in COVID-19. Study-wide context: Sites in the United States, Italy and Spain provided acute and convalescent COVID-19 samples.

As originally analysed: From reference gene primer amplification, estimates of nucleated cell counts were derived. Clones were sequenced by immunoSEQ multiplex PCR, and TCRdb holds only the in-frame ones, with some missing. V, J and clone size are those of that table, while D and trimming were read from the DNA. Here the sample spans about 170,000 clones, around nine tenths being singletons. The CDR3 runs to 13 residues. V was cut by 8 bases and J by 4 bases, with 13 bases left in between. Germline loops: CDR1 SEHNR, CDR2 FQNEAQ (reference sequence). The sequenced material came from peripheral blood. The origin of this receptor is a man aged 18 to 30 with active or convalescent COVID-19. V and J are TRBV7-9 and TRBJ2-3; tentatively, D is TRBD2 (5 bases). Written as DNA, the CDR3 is TGTGCCAGCGGCCAACTAGTTCCAGATACGCAGTATTTT. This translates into CASGQLVPDTQYF.